This T cell receptor beta chain is drawn from a study of shared clonotypes between healthy human individuals. It was at deep level that the assay was run. The table came from immunoSEQ multiplex PCR; TCRdb's copy has only in-frame clones and leaves some out. The sample lists 2.3 million or so clones, 85% to 95% occurring once. Donors comprised healthy HIV-negative adults lacking recent acute infections or vaccinations. V lost 8 bases, J lost 6 bases, and 9 bases stayed unmatched. The CDR3 spans 13 residues. In germline, CDR1 is WNHNN, CDR2 SYGVQD (reference sequence). The origin of this receptor is a man between 18 and 29 years old in good health. Some clones in this sample may be carry-over from other donors' samples. The chain couples TRBV10-1 to TRBJ2-7; 8 bases align to TRBD1. The sequencing sample was made of naive CD4+ T cells from PBMCs. Subset noted: CD45RA+ positively selected. CDR3 sequence: CASRQGQVGEQYF. CDR3 nucleotide sequence: TGCGCCAGCCGCCAGGGACAGGTTGGCGAGCAGTACTTC.